These 7 T cell receptor beta chains share one sample of origin, sequenced in a study of monozygotic twins with inflammatory bowel disease. One entry per CDR3 protein, without DNA, is what TCRdb gives after re-calling the 5' RACE reads. The table lists around 190,000 distinct CDR3 sequences. Source material: blood. Receptors were obtained from a human donor with ulcerative colitis or Crohn's disease, or a healthy co-twin of an affected twin (not recorded which).

This chain links TRBV27 with TRBJ2-5. Germline V lookup: CDR1 MNHEY, CDR2 SMNVEV (reference sequence). CDR3 length: 14 residues. This CDR3 is CASSLLGSQETQYF.

The rearrangement joins TRBV6-5 to TRBJ1-5; the D call of TRBD1 rests on TCRdb alone, since no DNA is present to check it. The CDR3 is 15 residues long. Germline CDR1 reads MNHEY; CDR2 reads SVGAGI. CDR3 region: CASSLRDLGNQPQHF.

The rearrangement joins TRBV20-1 to TRBJ2-4; checking the TCRdb D call of TRBD2 is not possible without DNA. Germline V gives CDR1 DFQATT, CDR2 SNEGSKA (reference sequence). The CDR3 loop spans 12 amino acids. The CDR3 loop reads CSARAVEDIQYF.

V gene TRBV7-9 combines with J gene TRBJ1-2. Germline CDR1 is SEHNR and CDR2 is FQNEAQ (reference sequence). The length of the CDR3 is 14 residues. The CDR3 is CASSPTLPAYGYTF.

The chain links TRBV11-2 to TRBJ2-3; TCRdb's D call, TRBD2, is unchecked because there is no DNA. Germline V gene sequence: CDR1 SGHAT, CDR2 FQNNGV. CDR3 length: 20 amino acids. The CDR3: CASSLHPPTSGGAGRDTQYF.

The CDR3 here is CASSPTSEYSGANVLTF. This chain connects TRBV5-5 to TRBJ2-6. The CDR3 length is 17 residues. The germline V gene encodes CDR1 SGHKS and CDR2 YYEKEE (reference sequence).

The chain uses TRBV5-1 and TRBJ2-7. Germline assignment: CDR1 SGHRS and CDR2 YFSETQ. The CDR3 length is 12 residues. The CDR3 sequence: CASSFNGYEQYF.